This is a list of T cell receptor beta chains from one sample in a study of shared clonotypes between healthy human individuals. Clones were read by immunoSEQ multiplex PCR, and TCRdb kept only the in-frame ones, dropping some. The data show over a million clones, roughly 98% seen once. The sample taken for sequencing was naive CD4+ T cells sorted from blood. The source of these receptors is a man aged 30-40 years in good health. Both conserved end residues are part of each CDR3. The order of the fields is V gene, CDR3 length, D gene, clone size, J gene, CDR3 DNA, CDR3 protein. D genes are given only for firm matches. The listing skips clone size in some rows; elsewhere it reads once, few, many or a size class.

v_gene: TRBV7-9
len: 13
d_gene: NA
abundance: NA
j_gene: TRBJ2-5
CDR3nt: TGTGCCAGCAGCTTAGGGGGCGTGGAGACCCAGTACTTC
CDR3aa: CASSLGGVETQYF

v_gene: TRBV5-1
len: 18
d_gene: NA
abundance: NA
j_gene: TRBJ2-5
CDR3nt: TGCGCCAGCAGCTTGTTAAGTCGCGGCAACAGGGGAGGAGAGACCCAGTACTTC
CDR3aa: CASSLLSRGNRGGETQYF

v_gene: TRBV28
len: 15
d_gene: NA
abundance: NA
j_gene: TRBJ1-3
CDR3nt: TGTGCCAGCAGCTTCGGACACATCTCTGGAAACACCATATATTTT
CDR3aa: CASSFGHISGNTIYF

v_gene: TRBV2
len: 16
d_gene: NA
abundance: once
j_gene: TRBJ2-6
CDR3nt: TGTGCCAGCAGTGAAGTTGCCACGTCTGGGGCCAACGTCCTGACTTTC
CDR3aa: CASSEVATSGANVLTF

v_gene: TRBV10-3
len: 15
d_gene: TRBD1
abundance: NA
j_gene: TRBJ2-7
CDR3nt: TGTGCCATCAGTGAGGTACAAACAGGGGGGCGCGAGCAGTACTTC
CDR3aa: CAISEVQTGGREQYF

v_gene: TRBV28
len: 16
d_gene: TRBD2
abundance: once
j_gene: TRBJ2-1
CDR3nt: TGTGCCAGCAGTTTACTAGCGGGAGGGACCTACAATGAGCAGTTCTTC
CDR3aa: CASSLLAGGTYNEQFF

v_gene: TRBV5-4
len: 11
d_gene: NA
abundance: NA
j_gene: TRBJ2-1
CDR3nt: TGTGCCAGCAGCACGGAAGGGGAGCAGTTCTTC
CDR3aa: CASSTEGEQFF

v_gene: TRBV18
len: 12
d_gene: TRBD2
abundance: NA
j_gene: TRBJ2-7
CDR3nt: TGTGCCAGCCGGAGCGGGAGTGACGAGCAGTACTTC
CDR3aa: CASRSGSDEQYF

v_gene: TRBV10-1
len: 13
d_gene: NA
abundance: NA
j_gene: TRBJ2-1
CDR3nt: TGCGCCAGCAGTTTGGTTTTGGGGGATGAGCAGTTCTTC
CDR3aa: CASSLVLGDEQFF

v_gene: TRBV5-1
len: 14
d_gene: NA
abundance: NA
j_gene: TRBJ2-7
CDR3nt: TGCGCCAGCAGCTTGTTACAGGGTGTGGGCGAGCAGTACTTC
CDR3aa: CASSLLQGVGEQYF

v_gene: TRBV5-4
len: 16
d_gene: TRBD2
abundance: once
j_gene: TRBJ2-3
CDR3nt: TGTGCCAGCAGCCTGAGCGGGAGAGGCAGCACAGATACGCAGTATTTT
CDR3aa: CASSLSGRGSTDTQYF

v_gene: TRBV7-2
len: 13
d_gene: NA
abundance: once
j_gene: TRBJ1-4
CDR3nt: TGTGCCAGCAGTAGAGCAACTAATGAAAAACTGTTTTTT
CDR3aa: CASSRATNEKLFF

v_gene: TRBV29-1
len: 11
d_gene: TRBD1
abundance: NA
j_gene: TRBJ2-3
CDR3nt: TGCAGCGTGCAGGGGGCAGATACGCAGTATTTT
CDR3aa: CSVQGADTQYF

v_gene: TRBV4-1
len: 16
d_gene: TRBD1
abundance: NA
j_gene: TRBJ1-4
CDR3nt: TGCGCCAGCAGCCTGGGGACAGGGGGATTTAATGAAAAACTGTTTTTT
CDR3aa: CASSLGTGGFNEKLFF

v_gene: TRBV5-6
len: 13
d_gene: NA
abundance: NA
j_gene: TRBJ2-7
CDR3nt: TGTGCCAGCACCTCCAGGGGTGTATACGAGCAGTACTTC
CDR3aa: CASTSRGVYEQYF

v_gene: TRBV23-1
len: 14
d_gene: TRBD1
abundance: NA
j_gene: TRBJ1-2
CDR3nt: TGCGCCAGCAGTCGCCACAGGGGGCGAGCTGGCTACACCTTC
CDR3aa: CASSRHRGRAGYTF

v_gene: TRBV5-4
len: 13
d_gene: NA
abundance: NA
j_gene: TRBJ2-7
CDR3nt: TGTGCCAGCACCCGGCCCGGATACTACGAGCAGTACTTC
CDR3aa: CASTRPGYYEQYF